This T cell receptor (beta chain) was retrieved from a study of siplizumab effects on memory and regulatory T cells. V lost 1 base to trimming and J lost 1 base, with 17 bases between them. Germline CDR1 is SGDLS and CDR2 is YYNGEE. This CDR3 spans 17 amino acids. Whole-study results and caveats: A minor fraction of alloreactive clones, and no more, mapped to unstimulated subsets. Naive T cells appeared more diverse than memory cells and seemed to be major alloresponse contributors.

This clone was observed a few times. Its cognate antigen is unknown. Approximately 10^5 TCR templates underwent assay in every sample. Generated by immunoSEQ multiplex PCR, the TCRdb table keeps only in-frame clones and is missing some. The sample records over 100,000 clones, around 92% being singletons. Material for sequencing was Tregs sorted from blood. The sequence was obtained from a human donor in good health. The chain recombines TRBV9 with TRBJ1-1; D perhaps matches TRBD1 (5 bases). In DNA form, the CDR3 reads TGTGCCAGCAGCGTACCCGGAGGGGCAGTCGGGAACACTGAAGCTTTCTTT. Translation: CASSVPGGAVGNTEAFF.